This TCR beta chain originates from a study of blood T cell repertoires in COVID-19. Across the study: Researchers got acute and convalescent COVID-19 samples from the United States, Italy and Spain. The analysed material was cDNA or gDNA that came from T cells, B-cell-depleted T cells, or PBMCs.

In the original analysis: Estimation of nucleated cell counts was performed using reference gene primer amplification. Repertoires were generated with immunoSEQ multiplex PCR, while TCRdb's copy carries only in-frame clones and drops some. The DNA was the basis for D and trimming; V, J and clone size are from that table. Of fewer than 350,000 clones listed, around 81% were seen once; the top ten hold roughly 2.9%. Germline lookup yields CDR1 SEHNR and CDR2 FQNEAQ (reference sequence). V was shortened by 5 bases and J by 2 bases, with 15 bases between the two germline ends. CDR3 size: 15 residues. The rearrangement uses TRBV7-9 and TRBJ2-5; D may be TRBD2 (6 bases). The specimen was peripheral blood. The receptor was derived from a woman aged 55 to 70 with active or convalescent COVID-19. The CDR3 coding sequence is TGTGCCAGCAGCGTCCGGGACTGGCAACAAGAGACCCAGTACTTC. As protein: CASSVRDWQQETQYF.